This T cell receptor beta chain was profiled in a study of blood T cell repertoires in COVID-19. Study at large: Researchers got acute and convalescent COVID-19 samples from the United States, Italy and Spain. The analysed material was cDNA or gDNA that came from T cells, B-cell-depleted T cells, or PBMCs.

Original processing notes: It was from reference gene primer amplification that nucleated cell counts were estimated. Assay: immunoSEQ multiplex PCR; the TCRdb copy retains only in-frame clones and omits some. V, J and clone size derive from that table, while D and trimming were established from the DNA sequence. The sample carries almost 300,000 clones, around nine tenths recorded once. Germline loops: CDR1 SQVTM, CDR2 ANQGSEA. This CDR3 contains 12 residues. V gave up 4 bases and J gave up 6 bases; unmatched junction bases: 0. Sequenced: peripheral blood. The sequence came from a man aged 65 to 79 with acute or convalescent COVID-19. V usage is TRBV29-1 and J usage is TRBJ2-4, with TRBD1 matching over 10 bases. The CDR3 here is CSVGQGANIQYF. The CDR3 coding sequence is TGCAGCGTTGGACAGGGGGCAAACATTCAGTACTTC.